The clone carrying this T cell receptor beta chain appeared a few times. Its specificity is unknown. The sample has other DNA sequences that encode this CDR3 too. The data were taken from a study of cytomegalovirus exposure and HLA in healthy donors. The PCR employed 60 Vbeta primers together with 13 Jbeta primers. Repertoires were generated with immunoSEQ multiplex PCR, while TCRdb's copy carries only in-frame clones and drops some. The data hold 150,000 to 200,000 clones, with just under 80% observed a single time. The CDR3 has 14 residues. Trimming stripped 3 bases from V and 9 bases from J, with 12 bases between. Germline CDR1 KGHSH, CDR2 LQKENI. Notes on the study in general: It has been reported that TCR beta sequences accurately predicted the HLA-A and HLA-B alleles of most subjects. An analysis done earlier found most TCR beta V segments productive about 87% or about 30% of the time.

The sequencing input was PBMCs. The V gene is TRBV18, the J gene TRBJ1-6, with a weak D call TRBD1 (6 bases). The clonotype originates from a woman aged 45-60 years in good health and CMV-seropositive. The CDR3 DNA is TGTGCCAGCTCACCGAACAGGGAGCGTTCACCCCTCCACTTT. Translated, it gives CASSPNRERSPLHF.